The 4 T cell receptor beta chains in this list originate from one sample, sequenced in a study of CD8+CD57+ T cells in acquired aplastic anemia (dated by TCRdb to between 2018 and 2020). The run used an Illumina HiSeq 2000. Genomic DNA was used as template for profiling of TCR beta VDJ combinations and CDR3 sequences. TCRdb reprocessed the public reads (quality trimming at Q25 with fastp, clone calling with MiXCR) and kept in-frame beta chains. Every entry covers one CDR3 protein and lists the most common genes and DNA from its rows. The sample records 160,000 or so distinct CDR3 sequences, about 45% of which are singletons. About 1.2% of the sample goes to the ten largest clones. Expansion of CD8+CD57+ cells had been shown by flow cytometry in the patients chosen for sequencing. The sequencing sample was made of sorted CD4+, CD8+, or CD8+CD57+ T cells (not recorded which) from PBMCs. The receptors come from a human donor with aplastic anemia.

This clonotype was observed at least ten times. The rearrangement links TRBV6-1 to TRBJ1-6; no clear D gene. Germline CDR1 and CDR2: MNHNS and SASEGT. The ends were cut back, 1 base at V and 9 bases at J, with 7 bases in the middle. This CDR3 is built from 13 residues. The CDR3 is CASSEGRGSPLHF. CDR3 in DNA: TGTGCCAGCAGTGAAGGGCGCGGTTCACCCCTCCACTTT.

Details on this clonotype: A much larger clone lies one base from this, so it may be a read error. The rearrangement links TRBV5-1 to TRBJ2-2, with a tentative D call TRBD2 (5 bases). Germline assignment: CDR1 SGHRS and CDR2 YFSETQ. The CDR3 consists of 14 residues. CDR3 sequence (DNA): TGCACCAGCAGCCCCTCGGGAACCAACGGGGAGCTGTTTTTT. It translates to CTSSPSGTNGELFF.

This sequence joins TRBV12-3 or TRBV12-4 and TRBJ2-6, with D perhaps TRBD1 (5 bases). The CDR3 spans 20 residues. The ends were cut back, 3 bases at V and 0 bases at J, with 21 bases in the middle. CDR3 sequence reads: CASSLAHPRGISSGANVLTF. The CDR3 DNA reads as TGTGCCAGCAGTTTGGCTCACCCTAGGGGCATCAGCTCTGGGGCCAACGTCCTGACTTTC.

CDR3: CASSSGEGAAEQYF. Written as DNA, the CDR3 is TGCGCCAGCAGCAGCGGTGAGGGGGCGGCCGAGCAGTACTTC. V gene TRBV5-1 combines with J gene TRBJ2-7, with 7 bases lining up with TRBD1. CDR3 size: 14 residues. J gave up 6 bases and V 4 bases, and 10 bases lay outside the gene matches. The germline V gene has CDR1 SGHRS and CDR2 YFSETQ.